This T cell receptor beta chain was found in a study of identical twins. Notes on this clonotype: What it binds is unknown.

TCRdb re-derived calls from the 5' RACE reads in MiXCR, one entry per CDR3 protein. Among roughly 240,000 distinct CDR3 sequences listed, approximately 7.8% were seen once. Broader study findings: For out-of-frame alpha sequences shared by twins, low generation probability was in excess.

In addition, the sample was reused for a study of yellow fever vaccine responses in identical twins.

The receptor's source is a woman aged 18-29 years in good health. Sample: CD8+ T cells sorted from blood.

The CDR3 is CASSDRGRTETQYF. In nucleotides, the CDR3 is TGTGCCAGCAGTGACCGCGGGAGAACGGAGACCCAGTACTTC. This chain uses TRBV2 with TRBJ2-5, with 7 bases lining up with TRBD2. In germline, CDR1 is SNHLY, CDR2 FYNNEI. Unmatched junction bases numbered 6, after V lost 3 bases and J lost 5 bases. CDR3 size: 14 residues.